This passage covers 31 T cell receptor beta chains from one sample sequenced in a study of blood T cell repertoires in COVID-19. TCRdb's table, derived via immunoSEQ multiplex PCR, lists solely in-frame clones and lacks some. The sample lists 200,000 to 250,000 clones, under 90% seen once, with over 4.5% in the top ten. Sequencing input: peripheral blood. These receptors originate from a man aged 80 or over with acute or convalescent COVID-19.

This rearrangement joins TRBV4-2 to TRBJ1-4; the D gene is possibly TRBD1 (6 bases). Germline V gene sequence: CDR1 LGHNA, CDR2 YNFKEQ. The CDR3 loop spans 16 amino acids. Between the trimmed V and J ends, which lost 0 bases and 7 bases, there was a span of 15 bases. The CDR3 spells CASSQDPPGETEKLFF. CDR3 coding DNA: TGTGCCAGCAGCCAAGATCCACCAGGGGAAACTGAAAAACTGTTTTTT.

V and J are TRBV28 and TRBJ2-7; perhaps TRBD1 as D (6 bases). Trimming took off 11 bases at V and 1 base at J, with 15 bases between the two ends. CDR1 MDHEN and CDR2 SYDVKM come from the germline V gene. This CDR3 spans 13 amino acids. The CDR3 DNA reads TGTGCCGGATCAACCGGACAGTCCTACGAGCAGTACTTC. Its translation is CAGSTGQSYEQYF.

This chain's CDR3 is CASTEGVLEAFF. For the CDR3, the DNA is TGTGCCAGCACCGAGGGGGTATTAGAAGCTTTCTTT. The chain has TRBV6-5 and TRBJ1-1; D may be TRBD1 (6 bases). Per the germline V gene, CDR1 is MNHEY and CDR2 is SVGAGI. V lost 7 bases and J 8 bases, leaving 14 bases between the germline ends. This CDR3 has 12 residues.

In the case of this clone: The same CDR3 arises from other DNA sequences in this sample as well. The V call is TRBV7-3, the J call TRBJ2-3, with D possibly TRBD2 on 5 matching bases. V dropped 4 bases and J dropped 6 bases, with 17 bases sitting between them. This CDR3 spans 15 amino acids. Germline CDR1 is SGHTA and CDR2 is FQGTGA. The CDR3 nucleotides read TGTGCCAGCAGCTCACCGGGTTCCCCGGGGGATACGCAGTATTTT. It specifies CASSSPGSPGDTQYF.

This clone was found a few times. The chain carries TRBV18 and TRBJ2-7; the D is unclear. This CDR3 is 12 amino acids long. Germline V CDR1 and CDR2: KGHSH, LQKENI. The V end was cut by 2 bases, the J end by 3 bases, with 5 bases between. The CDR3: CASSPMSYEQYF. CDR3 nucleotide sequence: TGTGCCAGCTCACCAATGAGCTACGAGCAGTACTTC.

A note on this clone: The same CDR3 is also encoded by other DNA sequences in this sample. The chain is built from TRBV28 and TRBJ1-2; no reliable D call. The CDR3 sequence is 12 residues long. The V end lost 2 bases, the J end lost 5 bases, and 6 bases lay between the germline ends. CDR1 is MDHEN and CDR2 is SYDVKM in the germline V gene. In DNA, the CDR3 is TGTGCCAGCAGTTTAGGAGGGTATGGCTACACCTTC. This translates into CASSLGGYGYTF.

J is TRBJ1-6 and V is TRBV6-5, with D perhaps TRBD1 (5 bases). Germline V lookup: CDR1 MNHEY, CDR2 SVGAGI. This CDR3 has 15 residues. V gave up 2 bases and J gave up 14 bases, with 19 bases separating them. CDR3 bases: TGTGCCAGCAGTTACCGAGCCGGGCAGGGATTTGCCCTCCACTTT. It codes for CASSYRAGQGFALHF.

V is TRBV7-2 and J is TRBJ2-1; tentatively, D is TRBD2 (6 bases). Looked up from germline, CDR1 is SGHTA and CDR2 is FQGNSA. V was pared by 5 bases and J by 5 bases, with 13 bases between. This CDR3 spans 14 amino acids. Here the CDR3 reads CASSPRRGDNEQFF. DNA of the CDR3: TGTGCCAGCAGCCCTCGGCGGGGCGACAATGAGCAGTTCTTC.

The chain recombines TRBV24-1 with TRBJ2-7; the match to TRBD1 covers 10 bases. Trimming at V came to 4 bases and at J to 4 bases, leaving 6 bases not matched to a gene. The CDR3 loop spans 15 amino acids. Germline V gives CDR1 KGHDR, CDR2 SFDVKD. The CDR3 here is CATSESGQGRYEQYF. The CDR3 nucleotides read TGTGCCACCAGTGAGTCGGGACAGGGGAGGTACGAGCAGTACTTC.

The rearrangement links TRBV18 to TRBJ2-1, with 9 nucleotides matching TRBD2. The germline gives CDR1 KGHSH, CDR2 LQKENI. The CDR3 totals 16 residues. J was trimmed by 5 bases and V by 0 bases; bases with no gene match: 5. The CDR3 loop is CASSPPTSGGDNEQFF. The CDR3 nucleotides are TGTGCCAGCTCACCACCGACTAGCGGAGGGGACAATGAGCAGTTCTTC. Variable domain in full (rest from reference TRBV18 and TRBJ2-1): NAGVMQNPRHLVRRRGQEARLRCSPMKGHSHVYWYRQLPEEGLKFMVYLQKENIIDESGMPKERFSAEFPKEGPSILRIQQVVRGDSAAYFCASSPPTSGGDNEQFFGPGTRLTVL.

The rearrangement joins TRBV5-4 to TRBJ1-1; no definite D call. The ends were cut back, 0 bases at V and 2 bases at J, with 11 bases in the middle. The germline gives CDR1 SGHNT, CDR2 YYREEE (reference sequence). The CDR3 covers 15 residues. The CDR3 DNA sequence: TGTGCCAGCAGCTTGGGAGGTTTCGGTAACACTGAAGCTTTCTTT. Its translation is CASSLGGFGNTEAFF. The whole variable domain, remainder taken from reference TRBV5-4 and TRBJ1-1, is ETGVTQSPTHLIKTRGQQVTLRCSSQSGHNTVSWYQQALGQGPQFIFQYYREEENGRGNFPPRFSGLQFPNYSSELNVNALELDDSALYLCASSLGGFGNTEAFFGQGTRLTVV.

This clone appeared a single time. The V gene is TRBV10-3, the J gene TRBJ2-6; tentatively, D is TRBD1 (6 bases). V lost 3 bases to trimming and J lost 2 bases, with 14 bases between them. The CDR3 length is 17 residues. CDR1 ENHRY and CDR2 SYGVKD come from the germline V gene. The CDR3 nucleotides are TGTGCCATCAGTGAAACAACAGGGATAGCTGGGGCCAACGTCCTGACTTTC. As protein: CAISETTGIAGANVLTF.

This chain uses TRBV28 with TRBJ1-5, with 10 bases identical to TRBD1. V trimming: 6 bases; J trimming: 3 bases; junction bases outside the gene matches: 5. CDR3 length: 15 residues. Per the germline V gene, CDR1 is MDHEN and CDR2 is SYDVKM. CDR3 sequence reads: CASRSGTGDNQPQHF. The CDR3 DNA sequence: TGTGCCAGCAGAAGCGGGACAGGGGACAATCAGCCCCAGCATTTT. The entire variable domain, with the rest obtained from reference TRBV28 and TRBJ1-5, is as follows: DVKVTQSSRYLVKRTGEKVFLECVQDMDHENMFWYRQDPGLGLRLIYFSYDVKMKEKGDIPEGYSVSREKKERFSLILESASTNQTSMYLCASRSGTGDNQPQHFGDGTRLSIL.

The J gene is TRBJ1-4, the V gene TRBV21-1. TRBV21-1 is termed a pseudogene. The CDR3 loop spans 12 amino acids. The CDR3 sequence: CASSKGEEKLFF. DNA of the CDR3: TGTGCCAGCAGCAAGGGAGAGGAAAAACTGTTTTTT.

This chain connects TRBV5-5 to TRBJ2-7, with D maybe TRBD1 (6 bases). CDR1 and CDR2 from the germline V gene are SGHKS and YYEKEE (reference sequence). The CDR3 runs 13 residues. The V end lost 1 base, the J end lost 3 bases, and 8 bases lay between the germline ends. In DNA form, the CDR3 reads TGTGCCAGCAGCTTGCTACAGGGCTACGAGCAGTACGTC. It codes for CASSLLQGYEQYV.

CDR3 sequence: CASSQQKNSNQPQHF. The CDR3 region has the DNA TGTGCCAGCAGCCAACAGAAAAATAGCAATCAGCCCCAGCATTTT. This chain uses TRBV4-2 with TRBJ1-5, with D unclear. CDR1 is LGHNA and CDR2 is YNFKEQ in the germline V gene. There are 15 residues in the CDR3. The V end lost 2 bases, the J end lost 0 bases, and 8 bases lay between the germline ends.

V is TRBV25-1 and J is TRBJ1-2; D call uncertain. CDR1 is MGHDK, CDR2 SYGVNS, per germline. The CDR3 totals 13 residues. V lost 6 bases, J lost 8 bases, and 16 bases lay in between. The chain's CDR3 is CASSLGVGGGYTF. The CDR3 DNA reads TGTGCCAGCAGCTTAGGTGTAGGCGGCGGCTACACCTTC.

The chain links TRBV11-2 to TRBJ2-1; 9 nucleotides match TRBD1. V shed 1 base and J 10 bases; nucleotides not matched to a gene: 8. The germline gives CDR1 SGHAT, CDR2 FQNNGV. This CDR3 is built from 15 residues. The CDR3, as DNA: TGTGCCAGCAGCTTAGCCGGGACAGGGAGGCAAGAGCAGTTCTTC. The encoded protein is CASSLAGTGRQEQFF.

The CDR3 sequence is CASSDVTGRSYEQYF. In DNA, the CDR3 is TGTGCCAGTAGTGACGTGACAGGACGCTCCTACGAGCAGTACTTC. V is TRBV19 and J is TRBJ2-7; D perhaps matches TRBD1 (6 bases). Germline V gene data show CDR1 as LNHDA and CDR2 as SQIVND (reference sequence). The CDR3 length is 15 residues. V shed 5 bases and J shed 0 bases, with 14 bases lying between them.

The DNA for the CDR3 is TGTGCCAGCAGCCGCCAAAACGGACTAGCGGGAGATTGGGAGACCCAGTACTTC. This codes for CASSRQNGLAGDWETQYF. The chain links TRBV3-1 (or the pseudogene TRBV3-2) to TRBJ2-5; 13 bases map to TRBD2. After removal of 4 bases from V and 5 bases from J, the junction contained 13 bases not matched to a gene. Germline lookup yields CDR1 LGHDT and CDR2 YNNKEL (reference sequence). This CDR3 region has 18 residues.

The chain uses TRBV10-3 and TRBJ1-2, with 9 bases identical to TRBD1. The V and J ends lost 4 bases and 6 bases, in that order; junction bases with no gene match: 6. Germline CDR1 reads ENHRY; CDR2 reads SYGVKD. The CDR3 loop spans 14 amino acids. The CDR3 loop is CAISATGGSDGYTF. In DNA, the CDR3 is TGTGCCATCAGTGCGACAGGGGGTAGTGATGGCTACACCTTC.

This CDR3 is CAIYRGLDYGYTF. The CDR3 DNA follows: TGTGCCATCTACAGGGGATTGGACTATGGCTACACCTTC. This chain connects TRBV7-8 to TRBJ1-2, with 7 bases that match TRBD1. J gave up 3 bases and V 10 bases, and 8 bases lay outside the gene matches. CDR1 SGHVS and CDR2 FQNEAQ come from the germline V gene. This CDR3 has 13 residues.

CDR3 bases: TGTGCCAGCAGTGAACAGGACAATGAGCAGTTCTTC. Its translation is CASSEQDNEQFF. This sequence joins TRBV2 and TRBJ2-1; D remains ambiguous. Per the germline V gene, CDR1 is SNHLY and CDR2 is FYNNEI. This CDR3 is built from 12 residues. V lost 2 bases, J lost 5 bases, and 4 bases lay in between.

This clone was observed a few times. The chain links TRBV6-6 to TRBJ2-7; 10 bases are a match to TRBD1. The CDR3 covers 16 residues. CDR1 and CDR2 (germline): MNHNY, SVGAGI (reference sequence). V shed 0 bases and J 5 bases; nucleotides not matched to a gene: 7. CDR3 bases: TGTGCCAGCAGTTACTCTTTCTTGGGACAGGGGAACGAGCAGTACTTC. Translated: CASSYSFLGQGNEQYF.

The V gene is TRBV14, the J gene TRBJ2-2, with D perhaps matching TRBD1 (6 bases). Germline CDR1 reads SGHDN; CDR2 reads FVKESK. Trimming took 5 bases from V and 1 from J, leaving 14 bases between them. This CDR3 is 16 amino acids long. CDR3 residues: CASSTSDRRNTGELFF. CDR3 nucleotide sequence: TGTGCCAGCAGCACGTCCGACAGGAGGAACACCGGGGAGCTGTTTTTT.

The chain links TRBV30 to TRBJ2-3, with 7 bases aligning to TRBD2. The junction had 12 bases not matched to a gene; V was cut back by 1 base and J by 5 bases. The CDR3 extends over 16 amino acids. Germline CDR1 is GTSNPN and CDR2 is SVGIG (reference sequence). CDR3 in DNA: TGTGCCTGGAGTGCCGTGTGGGCGGGGGAGGGAGATACGCAGTATTTT. It is translated as CAWSAVWAGEGDTQYF.

This chain links TRBV30 with TRBJ2-1; TRBD2 agrees at 7 bases. Trimming took 1 base from V and 4 from J; bases not matched to a gene: 10. Germline V gives CDR1 GTSNPN, CDR2 SVGIG (reference sequence). This CDR3 has 16 residues. In DNA form, the CDR3 reads TGTGCCTGGAGTGGGTTTCCTAGCGGTCGATACAATGAGCAGTTCTTC. The encoded protein is CAWSGFPSGRYNEQFF.

The chain uses TRBV11-3 and TRBJ1-1; D remains ambiguous. CDR3 length: 15 residues. Germline V gives CDR1 SGHNT, CDR2 YENEEA. Trimming took off 0 bases at V and 4 bases at J, with 12 bases between the two ends. The chain's CDR3 is CASSLDSTGSTEAFF. The CDR3 bases are TGTGCCAGCAGCTTAGATTCTACGGGGTCCACTGAAGCTTTCTTT.

The chain links TRBV7-3 to TRBJ2-3, with 8 bases that match TRBD1. CDR1 is SGHTA and CDR2 is FQGTGA in the germline V gene. Unmatched junction bases numbered 5, after V lost 5 bases and J lost 4 bases. There are 14 residues in the CDR3. The CDR3 DNA follows: TGTGCCAGCAGCCCCGGACAGGGCGCAGATACGCAGTATTTT. Its protein product is CASSPGQGADTQYF. Variable domain in full (rest from reference TRBV7-3 and TRBJ2-3): GAGVSQTPSNKVTEKGKYVELRCDPISGHTALYWYRQSLGQGPEFLIYFQGTGAADDSGLPNDRFFAVRPEGSVSTLKIQRTERGDSAVYLCASSPGQGADTQYFGPGTRLTVL.

This chain joins TRBV30 and TRBJ1-1, with D maybe TRBD1 (6 bases). V was shortened by 4 bases and J by 4 bases, with 16 bases between the two germline ends. This CDR3 contains 14 residues. CDR1 is GTSNPN and CDR2 is SVGIG in the germline V gene (reference sequence). CDR3 sequence (DNA): TGTGCCTGGAAAGGGGGTTCTCACCCCACTGAAGCTTTCTTT. Protein sequence: CAWKGGSHPTEAFF.

The J gene is TRBJ2-3, the V gene TRBV5-1; D unclear. The CDR3 spans 14 residues. V lost 4 bases and J lost 0, with 9 bases in between. Per germline, CDR1 SGHRS and CDR2 YFSETQ. CDR3 region: CASSLPQSTDTQYF. The CDR3 DNA reads as TGCGCCAGCAGCCTCCCTCAGAGCACAGATACGCAGTATTTT.